These T cell receptor beta chains were read from a single sample in a study of identical twins. One entry per CDR3 protein results from TCRdb running MiXCR on the 5' RACE reads. Among around 490,000 distinct CDR3 sequences listed, approximately 16% were seen once. The sample also formed part of further work on yellow fever vaccine responses in identical twins.

Sequenced material: CD4+ T cells sorted from blood. These receptors were taken from a woman between 18 and 29 years old in good health. CDR3s include the opening cysteine and the closing phenylalanine or tryptophan. A D gene is named only where the DNA matches it firmly. Size tells how often a clone was seen (once, few, many) or the class of an expanded clone, and some rows leave it out.

TRBJ1-6 | TRBV7-9 | - | - | CASSELGLGSLHF | TGTGCCAGCAGCGAGCTCGGTTTGGGATCCCTCCACTTT
TRBJ2-1 | TRBV7-9 | many | TRBD2 | CASSPWVAGGPYNEQFF | TGTGCCAGCAGCCCCTGGGTAGCGGGGGGCCCCTACAATGAGCAGTTCTTC
TRBJ2-4 | TRBV5-1 | - | - | CASSLPPPTGPIAKNIQYF | TGCGCCAGCAGTCTTCCTCCCCCGACAGGACCTATAGCCAAAAACATTCAGTACTTC
TRBJ1-5 | TRBV6-1 | - | - | CASSGPTGWGNQPQHF | TGTGCCAGCAGTGGCCCCACAGGGTGGGGGAATCAGCCCCAGCATTTT
TRBJ2-2 | TRBV3-1 | many | - | CASSLSATGELFF | TGTGCCAGCAGCCTCTCAGCCACCGGGGAGCTGTTTTTT
TRBJ2-1 | TRBV24-1 | - | - | CATSDNTVGGWDEQFF | TGTGCCACCAGTGACAACACGGTTGGGGGATGGGATGAGCAGTTCTTC
TRBJ2-5 | TRBV9 | many | - | CASSSYRGRPKETQYF | TGTGCCAGCAGCTCATATCGGGGACGGCCTAAAGAGACCCAGTACTTC
TRBJ2-1 | TRBV5-1 | - | TRBD2 | CASSLVTSGGRGLKDEQFF | TGCGCCAGCAGCTTGGTGACTAGCGGGGGTAGGGGCCTCAAGGATGAGCAGTTCTTC
TRBJ1-2 | TRBV6-5 | - | TRBD1 | CASSTGAVSTF | TGTGCCAGCAGTACAGGGGCGGTATCCACCTTC
TRBJ2-3 | TRBV5-1 | - | - | CASSNGTGTDTQYF | TGCGCCAGCAGCAACGGGACTGGTACAGATACGCAGTATTTT
TRBJ2-7 | TRBV7-9 | - | - | CASTPGKTGNEQYF | TGTGCCAGCACCCCGGGGAAAACGGGAAACGAGCAGTACTTC
TRBJ2-3 | TRBV5-1 | - | TRBD2 | CASSPSGSGGTDTQYF | TGCGCCAGCAGCCCAAGCGGGAGCGGAGGCACAGATACGCAGTATTTT
TRBJ2-1 | TRBV11-2 | - | TRBD2 | CASSLELAGLYEQFF | TGTGCCAGCAGCTTAGAACTAGCGGGGTTGTATGAGCAGTTCTTC
TRBJ2-3 | TRBV2 | - | TRBD2 | CASSESGTLRTDTQYF | TGTGCCAGCAGTGAAAGCGGGACTTTGCGGACAGATACGCAGTATTTT
TRBJ2-3 | TRBV20-1 | - | - | CSARARGGSLTDTQYF | TGCAGTGCTAGAGCCAGGGGGGGCTCCCTCACAGATACGCAGTATTTT
TRBJ2-1 | TRBV5-1 | many | - | CASSLVLAGGEQFF | TGCGCCAGCAGCTTGGTCCTAGCTGGTGGTGAGCAGTTCTTC
TRBJ1-4 | TRBV5-6 | few | - | CASSMEGGMGKLFF | TGTGCCAGCAGCATGGAGGGGGGAATGGGAAAACTGTTTTTT
TRBJ2-3 | TRBV10-3 | - | - | CAISEARSTDTQYF | TGTGCCATCAGTGAAGCCAGAAGCACAGATACGCAGTATTTT
TRBJ2-7 | TRBV20-1 | - | - | CSVPGRAGPYEQYF | TGCAGTGTTCCGGGGCGCGCCGGACCCTACGAGCAGTACTTC
TRBJ2-1 | TRBV12-3/TRBV12-4 | - | TRBD2 | CASSPGTSGSRYNEQFF | TGTGCCAGCAGCCCCGGGACTAGCGGGAGTAGGTACAATGAGCAGTTCTTC
TRBJ1-5 | TRBV12-3/TRBV12-4 | many | - | CASSLGIQPQHF | TGTGCCAGCAGTTTGGGGATTCAGCCCCAGCATTTT
TRBJ2-2 | TRBV10-3 | few | - | CAISESGSTVSNTGELFF | TGTGCCATCAGTGAGTCGGGCTCGACTGTCTCGAACACCGGGGAGCTGTTTTTT
TRBJ2-3 | TRBV24-1 | - | - | CATSDAGQAHTDTQYF | TGTGCCACCAGTGATGCGGGACAAGCTCACACAGATACGCAGTATTTT
TRBJ2-3 | TRBV5-1 | - | - | CASSPDGRTSTDTQYF | TGCGCCAGCAGCCCAGACGGGAGAACTAGCACAGATACGCAGTATTTT
TRBJ1-1 | TRBV29-1 | - | - | CSVGKEGTEAFF | TGCAGCGTCGGGAAAGAGGGCACTGAAGCTTTCTTT
TRBJ2-1 | TRBV27 | - | TRBD2 | CASSSPQTSGNIGEQFF | TGTGCCAGCAGTTCACCCCAGACTAGCGGGAATATCGGTGAGCAGTTCTTC
TRBJ2-7 | TRBV11-2 | few | - | CASSWTEGDAYEQYF | TGTGCCAGCAGCTGGACGGAGGGAGACGCCTACGAGCAGTACTTC
TRBJ1-4 | TRBV6-5 | few | - | CASSYSGSWYEKLFF | TGTGCCAGCAGTTACTCGGGGAGCTGGTATGAAAAACTGTTTTTT
TRBJ2-1 | TRBV11-2 | many | - | CASSLGYSYNEQFF | TGTGCCAGCAGCTTAGGCTACTCCTACAATGAGCAGTTCTTC
TRBJ1-4 | TRBV12-3/TRBV12-4 | many | - | CASRGYEKLFF | TGTGCCAGCAGGGGGTACGAAAAACTGTTTTTT
TRBJ1-2 | TRBV15 | few | - | CATSRAGPYGYTF | TGTGCCACCAGCAGAGCGGGGCCCTATGGCTACACCTTC
TRBJ1-5 | TRBV19 | - | - | CASSISGTLSRNQPQHF | TGTGCCAGTAGTATTTCAGGCACTTTGTCAAGAAATCAGCCCCAGCATTTT
TRBJ1-3 | TRBV12-3/TRBV12-4 | few | - | CASSFSSLAGTPGNTIYF | TGTGCCAGCAGTTTCAGCTCGCTTGCCGGGACACCAGGAAACACCATATATTTT
TRBJ1-3 | TRBV12-3/TRBV12-4 | - | - | CASSPTGKISSGNTIYF | TGTGCCAGCAGCCCCACAGGAAAAATCAGCTCTGGAAACACCATATATTTT
TRBJ2-1 | TRBV20-1 | few | - | CSATPGADYNEQFF | TGCAGTGCTACTCCGGGAGCGGACTACAATGAGCAGTTCTTC
TRBJ1-2 | TRBV7-8 | few | - | CASSLSTRGPSNYGYTF | TGTGCCAGCAGCTTAAGTACAAGAGGCCCATCTAACTATGGCTACACCTTC
TRBJ2-1 | TRBV2 | few | - | CASIGPNNEQFF | TGTGCCAGCATTGGACCGAACAATGAGCAGTTCTTC
TRBJ2-2 | TRBV7-8 | - | - | CASSYLDSYTGELFF | TGTGCCAGCAGCTACCTGGATAGCTACACCGGGGAGCTGTTTTTT
TRBJ2-2 | TRBV20-1 | - | TRBD2 | CSANGEGGELFF | TGCAGTGCAAACGGGGAGGGCGGGGAGCTGTTTTTT
TRBJ2-1 | TRBV29-1 | few | - | CSVPGLSYNEQFF | TGCAGCGTGCCGGGACTTTCCTACAATGAGCAGTTCTTC
TRBJ2-1 | TRBV20-1 | - | - | CSARGPRSYNEQFF | TGCAGTGCCCGGGGACCCCGCTCCTACAATGAGCAGTTCTTC
TRBJ2-1 | TRBV3-1 | few | - | CASSPGTISQNEQFF | TGTGCCAGCAGCCCCGGGACAATCAGCCAGAATGAGCAGTTCTTC